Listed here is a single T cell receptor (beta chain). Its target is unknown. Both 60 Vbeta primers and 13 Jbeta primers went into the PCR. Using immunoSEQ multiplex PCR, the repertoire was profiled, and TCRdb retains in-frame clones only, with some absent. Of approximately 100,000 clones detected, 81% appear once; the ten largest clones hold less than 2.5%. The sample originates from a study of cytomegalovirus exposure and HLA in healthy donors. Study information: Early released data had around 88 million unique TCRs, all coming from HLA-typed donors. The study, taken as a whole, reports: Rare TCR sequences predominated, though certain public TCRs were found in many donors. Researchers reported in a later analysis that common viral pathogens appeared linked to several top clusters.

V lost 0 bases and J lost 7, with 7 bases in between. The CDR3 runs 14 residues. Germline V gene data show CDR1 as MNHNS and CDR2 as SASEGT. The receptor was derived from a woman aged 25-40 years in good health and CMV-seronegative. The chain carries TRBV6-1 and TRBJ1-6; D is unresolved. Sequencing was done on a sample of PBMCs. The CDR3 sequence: CASSEAARNSPLHF. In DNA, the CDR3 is TGTGCCAGCAGTGAAGCAGCTCGGAATTCACCCCTCCACTTT.